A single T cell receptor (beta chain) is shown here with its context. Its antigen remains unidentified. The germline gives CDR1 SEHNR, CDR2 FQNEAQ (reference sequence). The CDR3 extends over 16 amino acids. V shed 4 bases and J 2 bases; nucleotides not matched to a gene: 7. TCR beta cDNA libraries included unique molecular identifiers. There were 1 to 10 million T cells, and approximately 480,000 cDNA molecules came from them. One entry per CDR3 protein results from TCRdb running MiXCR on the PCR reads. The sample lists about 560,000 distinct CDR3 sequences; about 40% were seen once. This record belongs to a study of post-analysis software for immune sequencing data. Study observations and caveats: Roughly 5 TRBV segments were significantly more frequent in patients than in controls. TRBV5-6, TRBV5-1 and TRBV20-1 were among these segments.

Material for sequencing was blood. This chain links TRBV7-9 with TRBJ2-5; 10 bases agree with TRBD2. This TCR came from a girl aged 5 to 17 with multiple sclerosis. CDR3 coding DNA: TGTGCCAGCAGCTCCCCTAGCGGGAGACCGCAAGAGACCCAGTACTTC. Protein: CASSSPSGRPQETQYF.